This T cell receptor (beta chain) comes out of a study of T-cell memory formation after mild COVID-19. Study conclusions and caveats: Confirmation was lacking for SARS-CoV-2 specificity of second-wave clones that peaked on day 37.

This clonotype was seen at least ten times. The antigen remains undetermined. V was trimmed by 0 bases and J by 7 bases, leaving 10 bases between them. CDR1 and CDR2 from the germline V gene are SGHTA and FQGNSA. The CDR3 consists of 15 residues. cDNA libraries for TCR alpha and TCR beta, carrying sample barcodes and UMIs, came from 5'RACE with constant-segment primers. TCRdb independently ran MiXCR on the 5' RACE reads; one entry per CDR3 protein. The table includes approximately 150,000 distinct CDR3 sequences, roughly 6.3% detected once. The TCR was taken from an adult woman who had mild COVID-19 (a few samples of this study predate the infection). Cell type and time point are not known. Sequenced material: PBMCs or a T cell subset sorted from them (not recorded which). The chain has TRBV7-2 and TRBJ1-6, with a tentative D call TRBD1 (5 bases). The CDR3 loop reads CASSLASRENSPLHF. The CDR3 DNA sequence: TGTGCCAGCAGCTTAGCCTCCAGGGAGAATTCACCCCTCCACTTT. Full variable domain (rest looked up from reference TRBV7-2 and TRBJ1-6): GAGVSQSPSNKVTEKGKDVELRCDPISGHTALYWYRQSLGQGLEFLIYFQGNSAPDKSGLPSDRFSAERTGGSVSTLTIQRTQQEDSAVYLCASSLASRENSPLHFGNGTRLTVT.